This passage covers 13 T cell receptor beta chains from one sample sequenced in a study of CD8+CD57+ T cells in acquired aplastic anemia. It was genomic DNA that served as the template for profiling TCR beta VDJ and CDR3. TCRdb itself ran the reads through MiXCR, one entry per CDR3 protein. The sample has 100,000 to 150,000 distinct CDR3 sequences, about 46% seen once. Input material: sorted CD4+, CD8+, or CD8+CD57+ T cells (not recorded which) from PBMCs. These receptors were collected from a human donor in good health, serving as a control.

Only a few counts were recorded for this clonotype. The chain combines TRBV15 with TRBJ2-1; the D gene is possibly TRBD2 (5 bases). V was shortened by 1 base and J by 7 bases, with 20 bases between the two germline ends. The CDR3 is 17 residues long. In germline, CDR1 is LNHNV, CDR2 YYDKDF (reference sequence). The DNA for the CDR3 is TGTGCCACCAGCAGAGGGCGGTTAGCGACCACGTGGAATGAGCAGTTCTTC. Translated: CATSRGRLATTWNEQFF.

This clonotype was picked up many times. The V and J genes are TRBV6-1 and TRBJ2-3; D perhaps matches TRBD2 (5 bases). V was clipped by 6 bases and J by 4 bases, with 17 bases between them. Germline V gene data show CDR1 as MNHNS and CDR2 as SASEGT. The CDR3 totals 15 residues. The CDR3 is CASSPQRVGPDTQYF. Written as DNA, the CDR3 is TGTGCCAGCAGCCCACAGAGGGTTGGACCAGATACGCAGTATTTT.

The chain couples TRBV7-2 to TRBJ1-6; D call uncertain. In germline, CDR1 is SGHTA, CDR2 FQGNSA. V lost 3 bases, J lost 9 bases, and 6 bases lay in between. The CDR3 totals 12 residues. The CDR3 here is CASSFSSSPLHF. CDR3 DNA sequence: TGTGCCAGCAGCTTTTCCAGTTCACCCCTCCACTTT. Looking up the rest from reference TRBV7-2 and TRBJ1-6 gives the full variable domain: GAGVSQSPSNKVTEKGKDVELRCDPISGHTALYWYRQSLGQGLEFLIYFQGNSAPDKSGLPSDRFSAERTGGSVSTLTIQRTQQEDSAVYLCASSFSSSPLHFGNGTRLTVT.

J is TRBJ2-2 and V is TRBV2, with 7 nucleotides matching TRBD1. J was trimmed by 1 base and V by 8 bases; bases with no gene match: 7. This CDR3 comprises 15 residues. Germline-derived CDR1 and CDR2 are SNHLY and FYNNEI. CDR3 sequence reads: CASGKGQRNTGELFF. The DNA of the CDR3 is TGTGCCAGCGGGAAGGGACAGCGGAACACCGGGGAGCTGTTTTTT.

The chain uses TRBV29-1 and TRBJ1-1; D not certain. Germline V CDR1 and CDR2: SQVTM, ANQGSEA. V lost 6 bases to trimming and J lost 5 bases, with 16 bases between them. CDR3 length equals 13 residues. The CDR3 here is CSVPTGLNTEAFF. The CDR3 DNA is TGCAGCGTCCCCACGGGTCTTAATACTGAAGCTTTCTTT.

Ten or more counts support this clonotype. V gene TRBV3-1 combines with J gene TRBJ1-6; no clear D. V lost 0 bases to trimming and J lost 7 bases, with 10 bases between them. The CDR3 is made up of 15 amino acids. Germline CDR1 and CDR2: LGHDT and YNNKEL (reference sequence). CDR3 residues: CASSQDYVGNSPLHF. DNA for the CDR3: TGTGCCAGCAGCCAAGATTACGTGGGGAATTCACCCCTCCACTTT.

This sequence joins TRBV10-2 and TRBJ1-1, with 7 bases that match TRBD1. The CDR3 has 15 amino acids. Germline V lookup: CDR1 WSHSY, CDR2 SAAADI. The V gene end was trimmed by 3 bases and the J gene end by 3 bases; junction bases not matched to a gene: 7. The CDR3 loop reads CASSETGTEYTEAFF. The CDR3 region has the DNA TGCGCCAGCAGTGAAACCGGGACAGAATACACTGAAGCTTTCTTT.

This clonotype was observed many times. The V gene is TRBV3-1, the J gene TRBJ1-4; D is undetermined. The V gene's germline CDR1 is LGHDT and CDR2 YNNKEL (reference sequence). Trimming removed 2 bases at V and 6 bases at J, with 7 bases between. The CDR3 is 13 residues long. The DNA of the CDR3 is TGTGCCAGCAGCCAAAGGGTGGATGAAAAACTGTTTTTT. Translating gives CASSQRVDEKLFF.

This clonotype has a count of ten or more. This chain connects TRBV27 to TRBJ1-6; TRBD1 agrees at 7 bases. Germline V gene sequence: CDR1 MNHEY, CDR2 SMNVEV (reference sequence). Trimming removed 0 bases from V and 7 bases from J; junction bases left unmatched: 3. The CDR3 sequence is 15 residues long. The CDR3 coding sequence is TGTGCCAGCAGTTTATCACAGGGGCCCAATTCACCCCTCCACTTT. This sequence encodes CASSLSQGPNSPLHF.

The V call is TRBV6-1, the J call TRBJ1-1; D gene unclear. V dropped 6 bases and J dropped 1 base, with 15 bases sitting between them. Germline CDR1 is MNHNS and CDR2 is SASEGT. CDR3 length equals 15 residues. Here the CDR3 DNA reads TGTGCCAGCAGGAGGACGGACTTTGGGAACACTGAAGCTTTCTTT. Amino acids: CASRRTDFGNTEAFF.

To note about this clonotype: One end of the junction does not line up with germline, which may come from a read error. The rearrangement links TRBV19 to TRBJ2-7; no firm D call. The CDR3 length is 15 residues. Per germline, CDR1 LNHDA and CDR2 SQIVND (reference sequence). CDR3 amino acids: CASSTRAGGAYGQYF. Here the CDR3 DNA reads TGTGCCAGTAGCACCCGAGCAGGTGGAGCCTACGGGCAGTACTTC.

The table lists this clonotype with many counts. The chain has TRBV12-3 or TRBV12-4 and TRBJ2-1; 10 bases line up with TRBD2. The CDR3 sequence is 15 residues long. V was clipped by 6 bases and J by 4 bases; unmatched bases: 6. In DNA form, the CDR3 reads TGTGCCAGCAGCCGTAGCGGGGGGAAATACAATGAGCAGTTCTTC. The encoded protein is CASSRSGGKYNEQFF.

This clonotype came up a few times. The chain couples TRBV2 to TRBJ1-2; the D is unclear. With 6 bases removed from V and 7 bases from J, the gap between germline ends came to 6 bases. Germline V CDR1 and CDR2: SNHLY, FYNNEI. This CDR3 region has 10 residues. The CDR3 bases are TGTGCCAGCAGCCCCAGTGGCTACACCTTC. Translated, it gives CASSPSGYTF.